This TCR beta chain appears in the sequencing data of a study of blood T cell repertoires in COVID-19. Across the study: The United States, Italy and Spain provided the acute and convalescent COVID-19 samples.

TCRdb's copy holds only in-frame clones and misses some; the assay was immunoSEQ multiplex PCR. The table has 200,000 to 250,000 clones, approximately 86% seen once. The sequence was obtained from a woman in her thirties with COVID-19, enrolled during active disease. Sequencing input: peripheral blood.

In nucleotides, the CDR3 is TGTGCCAGCAGTGAGTCTGGGGAGCTGTTTTTT. It translates to CASSESGELFF. The V and J genes are TRBV6-1 and TRBJ2-2, with no clear D. The V end was cut by 3 bases, the J end by 8 bases, with 4 bases between. The CDR3 extends over 11 amino acids. The germline V gene encodes CDR1 MNHNS and CDR2 SASEGT.